These 2 T cell receptor beta chains share one sample of origin, sequenced in a study of T cells in Graves' hyperthyroidism and ophthalmopathy. TCR beta CDR3 region amplification was performed from RNA transcripts. First-round RT-PCR targeting the TCR CDR3 was performed with the HTBI primer set. Using its own MiXCR run on the multiplex PCR reads, TCRdb lists one record per CDR3 protein. The data show hundreds of thousands of distinct CDR3 sequences, roughly a sixth seen once. The sample taken for sequencing was blood. The receptors originated from a woman between 45 and 60 years old with Graves' hyperthyroidism that later progressed to Graves' ophthalmopathy.

This chain links TRBV9 with TRBJ2-1; 11 positions match TRBD2. This CDR3 comprises 16 residues. After removal of 0 bases from V and 4 bases from J, the junction contained 3 bases not matched to a gene. Germline values: CDR1 SGDLS, CDR2 YYNGEE. The CDR3 protein is CASSVGLAGLYNEQFF. CDR3 coding DNA: TGTGCCAGCAGCGTAGGACTAGCGGGGTTATACAATGAGCAGTTCTTC.

This clonotype has a count of ten or more. This rearrangement joins TRBV5-1 to TRBJ1-1; D gene uncertain. This CDR3 contains 13 residues. Germline CDR1 SGHRS, CDR2 YFSETQ. Trimming removed 4 bases from V and 3 bases from J, with 10 bases in between. The chain's CDR3 is CASSQPPDTEAFF. For the CDR3, the DNA is TGCGCCAGCAGCCAACCACCGGACACTGAAGCTTTCTTT.